The next 2 T cell receptor beta chains were all read from a single sample in a study of CD8+CD57+ T cells in acquired aplastic anemia (dated by TCRdb to 2016 to 2019). Sequencing used an Illumina HiSeq 2000. Profiling of TCR beta VDJ combinations and CDR3 sequences used genomic DNA as the template. In-frame beta chains were kept once TCRdb had trimmed the public reads at Q25 with fastp and called clones with MiXCR. Here each entry gathers all rows of one CDR3 protein and keeps the most common genes and DNA. Here the sample has around 190,000 distinct CDR3 sequences; around 59% occur a single time. The top ten clones comprise approximately 15% of the sample. Sequencing was done on a sample of sorted CD4+, CD8+, or CD8+CD57+ T cells (not recorded which) from PBMCs. Every receptor here comes from a human donor in good health, serving as a control.

The rearrangement joins TRBV9 to TRBJ2-7, with D perhaps being TRBD1 or TRBD2 (5 bases each). CDR1 and CDR2 from the germline V gene are SGDLS and YYNGEE. This CDR3 is built from 17 residues. V was clipped by 4 bases and J by 2 bases, with 22 bases between them. The CDR3 DNA follows: TGTGCCAGCAGCTTGCCGGCTCAAGGGACCGGGACCTACGAGCAGTACTTC. It translates to CASSLPAQGTGTYEQYF.

As regards this clonotype: At one end, the junction sequence differs from germline, possibly due to a read error. The chain employs TRBV24-1 and TRBJ1-5, with a possible D match to TRBD1 (6 bases). CDR3 length equals 16 residues. Germline CDR1 is KGHDR and CDR2 is SFDVKD. CDR3: CATNDLGASLDQPQHF. CDR3 DNA sequence: TGTGCCACCAATGATCTGGGGGCTTCGCTGGATCAGCCCCAGCATTTT.